This T cell receptor (beta chain) was retrieved from a study of blood T cells in healthy people across ages. This clonotype showed up many times. No antigen is known for it. Germline CDR1 and CDR2: ENHRY and SYGVKD. Trimming stripped 6 bases from V and 3 bases from J, with 8 bases between. The CDR3 length is 12 residues. Findings and caveats of the study: Among long-lived donors, naive CD4+ cells were more numerous and diversity higher than in aged donors.

Each sample yielded at least 6 million isolated PBMCs. Primed by a sample-barcoded 5' primer and a J-beta primer mix, a second PCR proceeded for about 7 to 12 cycles. MiXCR, applied by TCRdb to the 5' RACE reads, yields one record per CDR3 protein. Here the sample spans roughly 640,000 distinct CDR3 sequences, around 31% being singletons. The sequence derives from a woman aged 80 or over in good health. Sequences were obtained from blood. The gene calls are TRBV10-3 and TRBJ1-1; perhaps TRBD1 as D (5 bases). The CDR3 here is CAIRGRDTEAFF. In nucleotides, the CDR3 is TGTGCCATCAGGGGGCGGGACACTGAAGCTTTCTTT.